A selection of T cell receptor beta chains follows, all from one sample in a study of blood T cells in healthy people across ages. TCRdb reprocessed the 5' RACE reads via MiXCR and lists one record per CDR3 protein. This table has 1,500,000 or so distinct CDR3 sequences, approximately 59% appearing once. The material sequenced was blood. These receptor sequences come from a man younger than 35 in good health. Both conserved end residues are part of each CDR3. The D gene is left open where the match is weak. Clone size is given for some rows only: seen once, a few or many times, or a class if the clone is expanded.

j_gene: TRBJ1-2; v_gene: TRBV11-2; abundance: -; d_gene: -; CDR3aa: CASSLIRGTNYGYTF; CDR3nt: TGTGCCAGCAGCCTTATCAGGGGAACTAACTATGGCTACACCTTC
j_gene: TRBJ2-7; v_gene: TRBV11-2; abundance: once; d_gene: TRBD1; CDR3aa: CASSLALSDRGILYEQYF; CDR3nt: TGTGCCAGCAGCTTAGCCCTATCGGACAGGGGCATTTTATACGAGCAGTACTTC
j_gene: TRBJ2-1; v_gene: TRBV28; abundance: -; d_gene: TRBD2; CDR3aa: CASSFVSSGDAGNEQFF; CDR3nt: TGTGCCAGCAGTTTCGTTTCGAGCGGGGACGCGGGGAATGAGCAGTTCTTC
j_gene: TRBJ2-2; v_gene: TRBV7-8; abundance: -; d_gene: -; CDR3aa: CASSLAGGTLGELFF; CDR3nt: TGTGCCAGCAGCTTAGCGGGCGGGACGCTTGGGGAGCTGTTTTTT
j_gene: TRBJ2-1; v_gene: TRBV4-1; abundance: few; d_gene: TRBD2; CDR3aa: CASSQASGVYNEQFF; CDR3nt: TGCGCCAGCAGCCAAGCTAGCGGGGTCTACAATGAGCAGTTCTTC
j_gene: TRBJ2-2; v_gene: TRBV12-3/TRBV12-4; abundance: -; d_gene: TRBD2; CDR3aa: CASSPSGIAGELFF; CDR3nt: TGTGCCAGCAGTCCAAGCGGGATTGCCGGGGAGCTGTTTTTT
j_gene: TRBJ1-4; v_gene: TRBV27; abundance: -; d_gene: -; CDR3aa: CASAGRSANEKLFF; CDR3nt: TGTGCTTCGGCGGGTAGGAGTGCGAATGAAAAACTGTTTTTT
j_gene: TRBJ1-2; v_gene: TRBV4-1; abundance: -; d_gene: TRBD1; CDR3aa: CASSHDRGNYGYTF; CDR3nt: TGCGCCAGCAGCCATGACAGGGGAAACTATGGCTACACCTTC
j_gene: TRBJ2-7; v_gene: TRBV7-2; abundance: -; d_gene: -; CDR3aa: CASSPETAAYEQYF; CDR3nt: TGTGCCAGCAGCCCCGAGACAGCAGCCTACGAGCAGTACTTC
j_gene: TRBJ1-6; v_gene: TRBV6-6; abundance: -; d_gene: -; CDR3aa: CASEPRDYNSPLHF; CDR3nt: TGTGCCAGCGAACCTCGGGATTATAATTCACCCCTCCACTTT
j_gene: TRBJ2-3; v_gene: TRBV27; abundance: few; d_gene: TRBD2; CDR3aa: CASSYLAGGGTDTQYF; CDR3nt: TGTGCCAGCAGCTATTTAGCGGGGGGAGGGACAGATACGCAGTATTTT
j_gene: TRBJ1-4; v_gene: TRBV18; abundance: -; d_gene: TRBD1; CDR3aa: CASSPGTVFNEKLFF; CDR3nt: TGTGCCAGCTCACCAGGGACAGTTTTCAATGAAAAACTGTTTTTT
j_gene: TRBJ2-2; v_gene: TRBV20-1; abundance: few; d_gene: -; CDR3aa: CSAQSAGELFF; CDR3nt: TGCAGTGCCCAGTCGGCCGGGGAGCTGTTTTTT
j_gene: TRBJ1-2; v_gene: TRBV2; abundance: -; d_gene: TRBD1; CDR3aa: CATDGGQGGYGYTF; CDR3nt: TGTGCCACAGATGGGGGACAGGGGGGTTATGGCTACACCTTC
j_gene: TRBJ2-7; v_gene: TRBV2; abundance: -; d_gene: TRBD2; CDR3aa: CASRLAGYTHEQYF; CDR3nt: TGTGCCAGCAGACTAGCGGGATACACCCACGAGCAGTACTTC
j_gene: TRBJ2-7; v_gene: TRBV6-2/TRBV6-3; abundance: -; d_gene: -; CDR3aa: CASSYSVTMMRDEQYF; CDR3nt: TGTGCCAGCAGTTACTCTGTCACAATGATGCGAGACGAGCAGTACTTC
j_gene: TRBJ2-1; v_gene: TRBV11-3; abundance: few; d_gene: -; CDR3aa: CASSFRAGPYPNEQFF; CDR3nt: TGTGCCAGCAGCTTTCGGGCAGGGCCCTACCCGAATGAGCAGTTCTTC
j_gene: TRBJ2-1; v_gene: TRBV29-1; abundance: -; d_gene: TRBD2; CDR3aa: CSVGKLAGGSKSQYNEQFF; CDR3nt: TGCAGCGTCGGTAAACTAGCGGGGGGGTCAAAGAGCCAATACAATGAGCAGTTCTTC
j_gene: TRBJ2-5; v_gene: TRBV29-1; abundance: -; d_gene: -; CDR3aa: CSVGYAVQETQYF; CDR3nt: TGCAGCGTTGGGTATGCGGTTCAAGAGACCCAGTACTTC
j_gene: TRBJ2-7; v_gene: TRBV29-1; abundance: -; d_gene: TRBD1; CDR3aa: CSVEDQGEREGTIEQYF; CDR3nt: TGCAGCGTTGAAGATCAGGGGGAGAGGGAAGGGACCATCGAGCAGTACTTC
j_gene: TRBJ1-4; v_gene: TRBV29-1; abundance: few; d_gene: -; CDR3aa: CSAWAVGNEKLFF; CDR3nt: TGCAGCGCCTGGGCCGTGGGTAATGAAAAACTGTTTTTT
j_gene: TRBJ1-2; v_gene: TRBV15; abundance: few; d_gene: TRBD1; CDR3aa: CATSNRQGNYGYTF; CDR3nt: TGTGCCACCAGCAACCGACAGGGAAACTATGGCTACACCTTC
j_gene: TRBJ2-3; v_gene: TRBV11-2; abundance: -; d_gene: -; CDR3aa: CASSPLAVHTDTQYF; CDR3nt: TGTGCCAGCAGCCCGTTAGCGGTTCATACAGATACGCAGTATTTT
j_gene: TRBJ2-1; v_gene: TRBV29-1; abundance: few; d_gene: -; CDR3aa: CSVWGDEQFF; CDR3nt: TGCAGCGTTTGGGGCGATGAGCAGTTCTTC
j_gene: TRBJ2-3; v_gene: TRBV27; abundance: once; d_gene: -; CDR3aa: CASSSTLVTSTDTQYF; CDR3nt: TGTGCCAGCAGTTCTACTTTGGTAACTAGCACAGATACGCAGTATTTT
j_gene: TRBJ1-1; v_gene: TRBV7-9; abundance: few; d_gene: -; CDR3aa: CASSQQGYTEAFF; CDR3nt: TGTGCCAGCAGCCAACAGGGTTACACTGAAGCTTTCTTT
j_gene: TRBJ2-1; v_gene: TRBV14; abundance: -; d_gene: TRBD1; CDR3aa: CASSSVRQGYYNEQFF; CDR3nt: TGTGCCAGCAGCTCAGTTCGACAGGGATACTACAATGAGCAGTTCTTC
j_gene: TRBJ2-1; v_gene: TRBV4-2; abundance: -; d_gene: -; CDR3aa: CASSQDLGTRYNEQFF; CDR3nt: TGTGCCAGCAGCCAAGATCTCGGGACACGTTACAATGAGCAGTTCTTC
j_gene: TRBJ1-2; v_gene: TRBV7-2; abundance: -; d_gene: -; CDR3aa: CASSLVASNYGYTF; CDR3nt: TGTGCCAGCAGCTTAGTTGCGTCTAACTATGGCTACACCTTC
j_gene: TRBJ2-1; v_gene: TRBV19; abundance: -; d_gene: -; CDR3aa: CASSTGLDNEQFF; CDR3nt: TGTGCCAGTAGTACGGGACTCGACAATGAGCAGTTCTTC
j_gene: TRBJ2-7; v_gene: TRBV4-3; abundance: once; d_gene: -; CDR3aa: CASSQDHNRVPYEQYF; CDR3nt: TGCGCCAGCAGCCAAGACCATAACCGCGTCCCCTACGAGCAGTACTTC
j_gene: TRBJ2-5; v_gene: TRBV4-2; abundance: -; d_gene: -; CDR3aa: CASSQLGQETQYF; CDR3nt: TGTGCCAGCAGCCAACTGGGGCAAGAGACCCAGTACTTC
j_gene: TRBJ2-1; v_gene: TRBV29-1; abundance: few; d_gene: -; CDR3aa: CSVGGTTYNEQFF; CDR3nt: TGCAGCGTTGGAGGGACGACATACAATGAGCAGTTCTTC
j_gene: TRBJ2-3; v_gene: TRBV10-3; abundance: few; d_gene: -; CDR3aa: CAIRLQSGSTDTQYF; CDR3nt: TGTGCCATCAGGCTCCAAAGCGGGAGCACAGATACGCAGTATTTT
j_gene: TRBJ2-3; v_gene: TRBV12-3/TRBV12-4; abundance: -; d_gene: -; CDR3aa: CASSFTDHIPSTDTQYF; CDR3nt: TGTGCCAGCAGTTTCACGGACCACATTCCTAGCACAGATACGCAGTATTTT
j_gene: TRBJ2-2; v_gene: TRBV7-9; abundance: -; d_gene: TRBD1; CDR3aa: CASSPSDRATGELFF; CDR3nt: TGTGCCAGCAGCCCCTCGGACAGGGCAACCGGGGAGCTGTTTTTT
j_gene: TRBJ1-4; v_gene: TRBV29-1; abundance: -; d_gene: -; CDR3aa: CSVEGADSTNEKLFF; CDR3nt: TGCAGCGTTGAAGGGGCCGACTCTACTAATGAAAAACTGTTTTTT
j_gene: TRBJ1-1; v_gene: TRBV10-3; abundance: -; d_gene: -; CDR3aa: CAISDNGPEGTEAFF; CDR3nt: TGTGCCATCAGTGATAACGGACCTGAGGGTACTGAAGCTTTCTTT
j_gene: TRBJ2-5; v_gene: TRBV12-3/TRBV12-4; abundance: -; d_gene: TRBD2; CDR3aa: CASSTSGYQETQYF; CDR3nt: TGTGCCAGCAGTACTAGCGGGTACCAAGAGACCCAGTACTTC
j_gene: TRBJ2-5; v_gene: TRBV4-1; abundance: -; d_gene: -; CDR3aa: CASSQPGLYNEQYF; CDR3nt: TGCGCCAGCAGCCAACCGGGATTATACAATGAGCAGTACTTC
j_gene: TRBJ1-5; v_gene: TRBV27; abundance: -; d_gene: -; CDR3aa: CASTWGFGQPQHF; CDR3nt: TGTGCCAGCACCTGGGGGTTTGGGCAGCCCCAGCATTTT
j_gene: TRBJ2-7; v_gene: TRBV4-3; abundance: -; d_gene: TRBD1; CDR3aa: CASSQLGTGGSYEQYF; CDR3nt: TGCGCCAGCAGCCAGCTAGGGACAGGGGGCTCCTACGAGCAGTACTTC
j_gene: TRBJ2-7; v_gene: TRBV2; abundance: -; d_gene: -; CDR3aa: CASSNRDGYEQYF; CDR3nt: TGTGCCAGCAGTAACAGGGATGGCTACGAGCAGTACTTC
j_gene: TRBJ2-2; v_gene: TRBV4-2; abundance: -; d_gene: TRBD2; CDR3aa: CASSQVGRSSGNGGELFF; CDR3nt: TGTGCCAGCAGCCAAGTGGGCAGGAGTAGCGGGAATGGCGGGGAGCTGTTTTTT
j_gene: TRBJ2-3; v_gene: TRBV4-1; abundance: -; d_gene: -; CDR3aa: CASSRGGGLELGTQYF; CDR3nt: TGCGCCAGCAGCCGTGGAGGAGGGTTGGAGTTGGGTACGCAGTATTTT
j_gene: TRBJ2-1; v_gene: TRBV14; abundance: -; d_gene: -; CDR3aa: CASSQSRVAAFYNEQFF; CDR3nt: TGTGCCAGCAGCCAAAGCCGGGTAGCGGCATTCTACAATGAGCAGTTCTTC
j_gene: TRBJ1-1; v_gene: TRBV6-5; abundance: few; d_gene: -; CDR3aa: CASSSASTGGTEAFF; CDR3nt: TGTGCCAGCAGTTCGGCTTCGACGGGCGGCACTGAAGCTTTCTTT
j_gene: TRBJ2-1; v_gene: TRBV27; abundance: -; d_gene: TRBD1; CDR3aa: CASSPDRDEQFF; CDR3nt: TGTGCCAGCAGTCCCGACAGGGATGAGCAGTTCTTC
j_gene: TRBJ1-4; v_gene: TRBV9; abundance: -; d_gene: -; CDR3aa: CASSFQGTRGEKLFF; CDR3nt: TGTGCCAGCAGCTTTCAGGGGACGCGTGGTGAAAAACTGTTTTTT
j_gene: TRBJ1-1; v_gene: TRBV7-9; abundance: -; d_gene: TRBD1; CDR3aa: CASSLGNPPTGDTEAFF; CDR3nt: TGTGCCAGCAGCTTAGGGAACCCCCCTACAGGGGACACTGAAGCTTTCTTT
j_gene: TRBJ2-4; v_gene: TRBV10-2; abundance: -; d_gene: TRBD2; CDR3aa: CASSERLAGGAKNIQYF; CDR3nt: TGCGCCAGCAGTGAGAGACTAGCGGGAGGGGCCAAAAACATTCAGTACTTC
j_gene: TRBJ2-3; v_gene: TRBV20-1; abundance: -; d_gene: -; CDR3aa: CSARAYGEDNTDTQYF; CDR3nt: TGCAGTGCTAGAGCCTATGGGGAGGATAACACAGATACGCAGTATTTT
j_gene: TRBJ1-4; v_gene: TRBV27; abundance: -; d_gene: -; CDR3aa: CASGSTPSGRSRRNEKLFF; CDR3nt: TGTGCCAGCGGTTCTACTCCGAGCGGACGGAGCCGTCGTAATGAAAAACTGTTTTTT
j_gene: TRBJ1-5; v_gene: TRBV6-5; abundance: -; d_gene: -; CDR3aa: CASSYRQYDQPQHF; CDR3nt: TGTGCCAGCAGTTACAGGCAGTATGATCAGCCCCAGCATTTT
j_gene: TRBJ2-3; v_gene: TRBV3-1; abundance: -; d_gene: -; CDR3aa: CASSQDQAGSADTQYF; CDR3nt: TGTGCCAGCAGCCAAGATCAGGCGGGATCCGCAGATACGCAGTATTTT
j_gene: TRBJ2-2; v_gene: TRBV30; abundance: -; d_gene: -; CDR3aa: CAWSEVTGELFF; CDR3nt: TGTGCCTGGAGTGAAGTAACCGGGGAGCTGTTTTTT
j_gene: TRBJ2-5; v_gene: TRBV2; abundance: -; d_gene: -; CDR3aa: CASSFAREKETQYF; CDR3nt: TGTGCCAGCAGTTTCGCACGGGAGAAAGAGACCCAGTACTTC
j_gene: TRBJ2-1; v_gene: TRBV29-1; abundance: -; d_gene: -; CDR3aa: CSVEDSFGPNEQFF; CDR3nt: TGCAGCGTTGAAGATAGTTTTGGGCCCAATGAGCAGTTCTTC
j_gene: TRBJ2-7; v_gene: TRBV6-2/TRBV6-3; abundance: few; d_gene: -; CDR3aa: CASSRGDTYEQYF; CDR3nt: TGTGCCAGCAGCCGCGGGGATACCTACGAGCAGTACTTC
j_gene: TRBJ1-4; v_gene: TRBV30; abundance: few; d_gene: -; CDR3aa: CAWNYNEKLFF; CDR3nt: TGTGCCTGGAACTATAATGAAAAACTGTTTTTT